This TCR beta chain was recovered during a study of T cells in women clearing cervical HPV infection (dated by TCRdb to 2016 to 2018). Regarding the study in general: The cases were 20 to 30 women with histologically confirmed HPV16-related CIN3 or worse, and 2 of those women had invasive cancers. Case blood was taken at the visit when the lesion was first identified, whereas control blood was taken when infection was no longer detected. Cases had a median age of almost 35 years compared with just over 37 for controls, and baseline characteristics showed no significant differences between the groups. An exploratory proof-of-principle case-control study, nested within the Guanacaste HPV Natural History Study in Costa Rica, was conducted to compare TCR repertoires across cervical HPV16 outcomes. Among cases, blood sampling came a median of almost 150 days after lesion detection, with an interquartile range of about 85 to 230 days. Because only a few women had HLA typing data, the possibility that HLA type acted as a confounder could not be ruled out. Cases and controls were matched on age within five years and on year of sample collection. In the parent cohort, some 10,000 women aged 18 or older were enrolled in Guanacaste, Costa Rica, during about 1992 to 1994 and were followed for less than 8 years. The controls were 25 women whose single incident HPV16 infection cleared within 12 months with no development of precancer or cancer. As quality controls, five blinded duplicates were added to each group, bringing the total to approximately 60 samples made up of around 50 participants and 10 or so replicates.

Every participant had a single incident cervical HPV16 infection, and women with prevalent HPV16 infections were excluded. Cervical HPV DNA was detected with MY09/MY11 PCR, and genotyping was done with dot-blot hybridization. Approximately 15 mL of heparinized blood were centrifuged, and the buffy coat was aliquoted, frozen at -30°C, then stored at -80°C. QIAGEN kits were used to extract genomic DNA from buffy coat specimens. From a lookup of the germline V gene, CDR1 and CDR2 are SQVTM and ANQGSEA. V is pared back by 4 bases and J by 7 bases, with 17 bases lying between the germline termini. The CDR3 covers 14 residues, taking in both the cysteine and the phenylalanine. The CDR3 was read in part: 33 bases, with the frame set at base 1. Using the immunoSEQ assay, multiplex PCR amplified TCR beta CDR3 regions from an average of approximately 1,100 ng of genomic DNA per sample. The assay corrected primer bias using a complete synthetic TCR repertoire to establish an amplification baseline. The amplicons were sequenced on the Illumina platform. In the source study's methods: Error correction of the sequences involved clustering with frequency ratios plus a modified nearest-neighbor algorithm, after which the sequences were analyzed in the immunoSEQ Analyzer using IMGT gene definitions. At each rarefaction depth, TCR richness and evenness were averaged across 20 rarefaction repeats, and samples with fewer sequences than that depth were excluded. Wilcoxon rank sum tests with FDR correction were used to compare V, D and J gene relative abundances between the groups. Blinded duplicates gave an intraclass correlation of 95.6% for TCR richness and an average of roughly 76% across over 65 gene segments. TCRdb retrieved this table from immuneACCESS and kept in-frame rearrangements only. Not all clones are present; in checked studies, unresolved V genes account for under half, and no reason is known for the remainder. The DNA was the basis for D and trimming; V, J and clone size are from that table. The sample table records 20,000 to 25,000 clones. The top ten constitute 12% of the sample.

Study-wide conclusions, independent of this receptor: Lower TRBV6-7 relative abundance was observed in cases than in controls (about 0.1% versus 0.15%; Bonferroni P = 0.0008). Because T-cell numbers per sample were unknown, differences in richness could reflect varying T-cell content rather than repertoire biology. Whether associations preceded infection or resulted from infection could not be shown with the cross-sectional design, and effector/memory subsets and HPV-specific T cells were not isolated. Significantly higher TCR repertoire richness was observed in CIN3+ cases than in controls across sequencing depths, whereas no difference in evenness was found. Random forest classifiers that combined richness and V gene abundances separated cases from controls with an estimated AUC of approximately 0.78.

Note on this clone: Its target antigen remains unknown. The DNA ends 3 residues before the CDR3 does, and the rest of the CDR3 is filled in from the germline J gene. At the DNA level, this CDR3 is encoded by other sequences in the same sample as well.

In this chain, TRBV29-1 is recombined with TRBJ1-3; no D segment can be confidently identified. The sample taken for sequencing was blood buffy coat. The sequence was collected from a woman between 18 and 75 years old with a cervical HPV16 infection that either progressed to CIN3+ or cleared (not recorded which). CDR3 bases read: TGCAGCGTTGTATCGAGCGAGAAACGTAACACC. Its translation is CSVVSSEKRNT. In full, the CDR3 is CSVVSSEKRNTIYF.